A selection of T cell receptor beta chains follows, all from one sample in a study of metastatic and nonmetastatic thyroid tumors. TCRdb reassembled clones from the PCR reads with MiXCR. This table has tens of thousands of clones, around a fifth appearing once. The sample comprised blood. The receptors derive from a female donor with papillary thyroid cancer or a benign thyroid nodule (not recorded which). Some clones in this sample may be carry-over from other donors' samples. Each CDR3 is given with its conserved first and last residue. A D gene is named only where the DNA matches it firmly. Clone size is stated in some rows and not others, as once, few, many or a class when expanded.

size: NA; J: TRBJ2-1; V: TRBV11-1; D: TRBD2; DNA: TGTGCCAGCACCTCTTACCGACTAGCGGGAGGGGAGGAGCAGTTCTTC; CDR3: CASTSYRLAGGEEQFF
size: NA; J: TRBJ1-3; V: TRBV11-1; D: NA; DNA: TGTGCCAGCAGCTTAGCGCCCGGCAGGAAGATATTAGGAAACACCATATATTTT; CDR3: CASSLAPGRKILGNTIYF
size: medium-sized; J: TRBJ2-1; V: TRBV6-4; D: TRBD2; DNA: TGTGCCAGCAGCAACTTAGCGGGCTACAATGAGCAGTTCTTC; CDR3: CASSNLAGYNEQFF
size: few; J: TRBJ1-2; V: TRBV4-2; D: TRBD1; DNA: TGTGCCGGCAGCCGAGACGCGCAGGGGGCTTATCGCGGCTACACCTTC; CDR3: CAGSRDAQGAYRGYTF
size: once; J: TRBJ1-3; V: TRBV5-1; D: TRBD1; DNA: TGCGCCAGCAGCGCGAGGACAGGGGGAAGTGGAAACACCATATATTTT; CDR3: CASSARTGGSGNTIYF
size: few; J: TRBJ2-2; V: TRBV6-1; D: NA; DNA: TGTGCCAGCAGAGATCTATCGGGAGTGAGTGCCGGGGAGCTGTTTTTT; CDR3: CASRDLSGVSAGELFF
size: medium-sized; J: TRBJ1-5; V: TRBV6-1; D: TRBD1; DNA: TGTGCCAGCAGTGACCCACCAAGAGGGGGCGGTCAGCCCCAGCATTTT; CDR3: CASSDPPRGGGQPQHF
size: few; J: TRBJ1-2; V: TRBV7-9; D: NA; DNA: TGTGCCAGCAGCCCGGGACATGGGGCCATCTATGTCTACACCTTC; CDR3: CASSPGHGAIYVYTF
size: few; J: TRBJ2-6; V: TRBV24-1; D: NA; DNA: TGTGCCACCAGTGATCCTCGGGGCTCTGGGGCCAACGTCCTGACTTTC; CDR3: CATSDPRGSGANVLTF
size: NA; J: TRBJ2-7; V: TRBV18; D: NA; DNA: TGTGCCAGCTCACAGCAGTTAGAATACGAGCAGTACTTC; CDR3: CASSQQLEYEQYF
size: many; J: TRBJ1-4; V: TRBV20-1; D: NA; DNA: TGCGGGGTAACAACCGGGGGAAATGAAAAACTGTTTTTT; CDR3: CGVTTGGNEKLFF
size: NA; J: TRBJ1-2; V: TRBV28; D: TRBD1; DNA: TGTGCCAGCACCAATGGACAGGGAAACTATGGCTACACCTTC; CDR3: CASTNGQGNYGYTF
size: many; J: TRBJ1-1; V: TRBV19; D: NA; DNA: TGTGCCAGTAGAGCCGACAGGATCCAGAACACTGAAGCTTTCTTT; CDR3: CASRADRIQNTEAFF
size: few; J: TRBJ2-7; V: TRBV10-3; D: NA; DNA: TGTGCCATCAGTGGCGGGGGCGACAGGAGCTCCTACGAGCAGTACTTC; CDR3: CAISGGGDRSSYEQYF
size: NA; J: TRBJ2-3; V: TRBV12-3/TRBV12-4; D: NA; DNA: TGTGCCAGCAGCCGCGCAGGCACTAGCTGGCGCACAGATACGCAGTATTTT; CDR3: CASSRAGTSWRTDTQYF
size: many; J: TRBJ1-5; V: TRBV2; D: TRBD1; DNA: TGTGCCAGCAGGCCGACAGGGGATGGAAATCAGCCCCAGCATTTT; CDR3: CASRPTGDGNQPQHF
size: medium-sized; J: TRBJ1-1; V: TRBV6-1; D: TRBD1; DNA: TGTGCCAGCAGGCAGACAGGGGGCACTGAAGCTTTCTTT; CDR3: CASRQTGGTEAFF
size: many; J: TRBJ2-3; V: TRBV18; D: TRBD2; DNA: TGTGCCAGCTCACCGACTAGCGGGAATACGCAGTATTTT; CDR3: CASSPTSGNTQYF
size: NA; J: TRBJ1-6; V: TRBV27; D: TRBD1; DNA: TGTGCCACCGGACAGGGGCCTTATAATTCACCCCTCCACTTT; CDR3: CATGQGPYNSPLHF
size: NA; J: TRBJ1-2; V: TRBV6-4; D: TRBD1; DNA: TGTGCCAGCAGCCCGGACAGGTCTAACTATGGCTACACCTTC; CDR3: CASSPDRSNYGYTF
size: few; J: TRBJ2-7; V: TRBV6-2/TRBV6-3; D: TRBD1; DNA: TGTGCCAGCAGTTACGATGATACCGGGACAGTATACGACTCCTACGAGCAGTACTTC; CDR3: CASSYDDTGTVYDSYEQYF
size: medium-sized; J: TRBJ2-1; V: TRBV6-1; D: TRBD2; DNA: TGTGCCACCCGCCCGCTCAGCGGGGATGAGCAGTTCTTC; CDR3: CATRPLSGDEQFF
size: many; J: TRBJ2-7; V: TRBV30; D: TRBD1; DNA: TGTGCCTGGCACGACGGGACAGGGCTTTACGAGCAGTACTTC; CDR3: CAWHDGTGLYEQYF
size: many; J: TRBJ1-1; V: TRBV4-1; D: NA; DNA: TGCGCCAGCAGCCAAGATTTCGGGAATTTGGAGACTGAAGCTTTCTTT; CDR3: CASSQDFGNLETEAFF
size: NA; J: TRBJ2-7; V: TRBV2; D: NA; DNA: TGTGCCAGAAGGAGATACCGGTACGAGCAGTACTTC; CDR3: CARRRYRYEQYF
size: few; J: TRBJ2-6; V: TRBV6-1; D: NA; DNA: TGTGCCAGCAGCTCCACAAGGGCCTCTGGGGCCAACGTCCTGACTTTC; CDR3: CASSSTRASGANVLTF
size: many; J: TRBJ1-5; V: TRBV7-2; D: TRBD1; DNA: TGTGCCAGCAGCGCAGGGGGGGTTCAGCCCCAGCATTTT; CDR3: CASSAGGVQPQHF
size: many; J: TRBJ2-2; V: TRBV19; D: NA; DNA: TGTGCCAGTACCACCCGCCCGAACACCGGGGAGCTGTTTTTT; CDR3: CASTTRPNTGELFF
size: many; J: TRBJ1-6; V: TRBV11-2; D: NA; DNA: TGTGCCAGCAGCTTACAGGGAGGCAATTCACCCCTCCACTTT; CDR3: CASSLQGGNSPLHF
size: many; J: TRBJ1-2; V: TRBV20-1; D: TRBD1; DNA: TGCAGTGCTAGTCGGATGACAGGGAAGAGCTATGGCTACACCTTC; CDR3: CSASRMTGKSYGYTF
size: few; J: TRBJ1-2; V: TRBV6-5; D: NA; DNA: TGTGCCAGCAGTTACTCTCCAGGGAGCTATGGCTACACCTTC; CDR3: CASSYSPGSYGYTF
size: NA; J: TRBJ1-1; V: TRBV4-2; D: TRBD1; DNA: TGTGCCAGCAGCGCCCGACAGGGTAGGAACACTGAAGCTTTCTTT; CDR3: CASSARQGRNTEAFF
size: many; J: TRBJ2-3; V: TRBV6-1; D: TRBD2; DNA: TGTGCCAGCAGTTTAGTAGCGGGAGCGTTAGATACGCAGTATTTT; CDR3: CASSLVAGALDTQYF
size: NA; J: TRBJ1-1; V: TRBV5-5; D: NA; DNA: TGTGCCAGCAGCTTGGGATTGAACACTGAAGCTTTCTTT; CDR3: CASSLGLNTEAFF
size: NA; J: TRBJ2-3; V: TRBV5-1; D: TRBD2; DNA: TGCGCCAGCAGCTCCTCCCGGGCTAGCGGGAGGAGCACAGATACGCAGTATTTT; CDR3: CASSSSRASGRSTDTQYF
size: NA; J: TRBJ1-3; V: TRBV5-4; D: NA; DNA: TGTGCCAGCAGCTTCACCGGGAAACCGAGCTCTGGAAACACCATATATTTT; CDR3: CASSFTGKPSSGNTIYF
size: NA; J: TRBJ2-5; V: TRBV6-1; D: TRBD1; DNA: TGTGCCAGCAGTAGGGACAGGGTAGAGACACAGTACTTC; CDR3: CASSRDRVETQYF
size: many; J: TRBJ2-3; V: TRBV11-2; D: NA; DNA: TGTGCCAGCAGCTTAGGGGCGGGACTTGAGGATACGCAGTATTTT; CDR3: CASSLGAGLEDTQYF
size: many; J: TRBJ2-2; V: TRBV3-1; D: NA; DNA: TGTGCCAGCAGCCAAGGTGGACAGATGAACACCGGGGAGCTGTTTTTT; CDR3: CASSQGGQMNTGELFF
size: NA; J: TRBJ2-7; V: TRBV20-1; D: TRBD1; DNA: TGCAGTGCTAGAGCTTTCCAGGGGGCTCACTACGACCAGTCCTTC; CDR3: CSARAFQGAHYDQSF
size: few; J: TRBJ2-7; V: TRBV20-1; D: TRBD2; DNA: TGCAGTGCTAGTGACACGGGACTAGCGGGCTTCGAGCAGTACTTC; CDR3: CSASDTGLAGFEQYF
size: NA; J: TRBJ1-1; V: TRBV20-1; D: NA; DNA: TGCAGTCCCTGGCCCCGGGATCAGAACACTGAAGCTTTCTTT; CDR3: CSPWPRDQNTEAFF
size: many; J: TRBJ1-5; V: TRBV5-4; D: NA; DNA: TGTGCCAGCAGCTTGAGGGAGAGCAATCAGCCCCAGCATTTT; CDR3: CASSLRESNQPQHF